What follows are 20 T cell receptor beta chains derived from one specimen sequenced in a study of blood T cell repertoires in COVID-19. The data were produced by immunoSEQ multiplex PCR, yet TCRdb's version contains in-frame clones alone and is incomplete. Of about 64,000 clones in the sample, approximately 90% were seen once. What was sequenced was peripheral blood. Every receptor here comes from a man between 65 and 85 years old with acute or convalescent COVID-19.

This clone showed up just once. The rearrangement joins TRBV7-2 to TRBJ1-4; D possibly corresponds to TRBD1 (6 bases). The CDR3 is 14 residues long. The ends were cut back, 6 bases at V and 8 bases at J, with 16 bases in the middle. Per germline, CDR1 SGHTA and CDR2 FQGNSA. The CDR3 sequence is CASREREQGEKLFF. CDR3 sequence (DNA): TGTGCCAGCAGGGAGCGAGAACAGGGAGAAAAACTGTTTTTT.

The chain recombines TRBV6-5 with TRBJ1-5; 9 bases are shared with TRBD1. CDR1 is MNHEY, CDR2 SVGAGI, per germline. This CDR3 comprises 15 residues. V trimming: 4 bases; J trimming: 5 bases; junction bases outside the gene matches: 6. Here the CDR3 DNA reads TGTGCCAGCAGTTTGACAGGGGGTTCGGATCAGCCCCAGCATTTT. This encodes CASSLTGGSDQPQHF.

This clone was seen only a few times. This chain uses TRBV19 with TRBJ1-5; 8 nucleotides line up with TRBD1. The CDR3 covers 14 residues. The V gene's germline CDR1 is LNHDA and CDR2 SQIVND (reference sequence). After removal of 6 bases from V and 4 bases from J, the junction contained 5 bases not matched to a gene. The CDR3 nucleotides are TGTGCCAGTAGCGACAGGGGCGGGAATCAGCCCCAGCATTTT. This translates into CASSDRGGNQPQHF.

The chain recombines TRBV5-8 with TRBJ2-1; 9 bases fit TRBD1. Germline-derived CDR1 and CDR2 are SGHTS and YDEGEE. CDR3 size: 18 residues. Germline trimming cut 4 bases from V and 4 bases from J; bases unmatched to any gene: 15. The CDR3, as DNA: TGTGCCAGCAGCCAACCACTCTCCGGGACAGGGCCATACAATGAGCAGTTCTTC. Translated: CASSQPLSGTGPYNEQFF.

CDR3 loop: CASSEAAKQELAKNIQYF. DNA of the CDR3: TGTGCCAGCAGTGAAGCGGCTAAACAGGAACTAGCCAAAAACATTCAGTACTTC. This chain uses TRBV6-1 with TRBJ2-4; the D gene is possibly TRBD1 (5 bases). Germline-derived CDR1 and CDR2 are MNHNS and SASEGT. V gave up 0 bases and J gave up 0 bases, with 15 bases separating them. This CDR3 contains 18 residues.

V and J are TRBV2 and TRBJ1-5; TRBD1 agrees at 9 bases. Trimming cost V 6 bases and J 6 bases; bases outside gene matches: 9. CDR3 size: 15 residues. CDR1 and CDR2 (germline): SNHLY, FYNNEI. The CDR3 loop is CASSETGGPGQPQHF. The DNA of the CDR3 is TGTGCCAGCAGCGAAACAGGGGGCCCGGGTCAGCCCCAGCATTTT.

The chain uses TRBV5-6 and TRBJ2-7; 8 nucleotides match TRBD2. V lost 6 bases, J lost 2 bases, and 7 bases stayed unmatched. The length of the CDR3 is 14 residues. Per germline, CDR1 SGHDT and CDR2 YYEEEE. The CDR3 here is CASKDSGVPYEQYF. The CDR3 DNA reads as TGTGCCAGCAAGGATAGCGGGGTCCCCTACGAGCAGTACTTC.

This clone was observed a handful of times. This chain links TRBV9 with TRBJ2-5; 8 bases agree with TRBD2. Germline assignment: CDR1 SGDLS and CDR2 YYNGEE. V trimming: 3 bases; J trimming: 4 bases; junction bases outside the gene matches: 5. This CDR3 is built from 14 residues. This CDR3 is CASSGVRGGETQYF. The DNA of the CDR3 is TGTGCCAGCAGCGGAGTTCGGGGGGGAGAGACCCAGTACTTC.

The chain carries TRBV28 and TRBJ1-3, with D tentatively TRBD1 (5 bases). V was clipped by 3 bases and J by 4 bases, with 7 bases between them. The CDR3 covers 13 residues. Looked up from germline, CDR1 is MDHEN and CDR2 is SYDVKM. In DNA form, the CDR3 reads TGTGCCAGCAGTTTCCCAGGGGGAAACACCATATATTTT. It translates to CASSFPGGNTIYF.

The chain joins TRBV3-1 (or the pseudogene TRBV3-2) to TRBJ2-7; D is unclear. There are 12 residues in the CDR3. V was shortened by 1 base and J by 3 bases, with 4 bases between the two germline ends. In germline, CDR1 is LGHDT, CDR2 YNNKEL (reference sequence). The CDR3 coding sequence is TGTGCCAGCAGCCAAGCTAACTACGAGCAGTACTTC. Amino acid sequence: CASSQANYEQYF.

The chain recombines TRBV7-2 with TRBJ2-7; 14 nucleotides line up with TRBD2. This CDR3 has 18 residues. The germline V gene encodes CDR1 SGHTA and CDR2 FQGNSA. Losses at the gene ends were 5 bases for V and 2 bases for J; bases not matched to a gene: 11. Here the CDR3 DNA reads TGTGCCAGCAGCCTCGGACTAGCGGGGGGTAGTGGGACCTACGAGCAGTACTTC. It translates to CASSLGLAGGSGTYEQYF. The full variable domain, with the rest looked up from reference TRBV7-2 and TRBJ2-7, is GAGVSQSPSNKVTEKGKDVELRCDPISGHTALYWYRQSLGQGLEFLIYFQGNSAPDKSGLPSDRFSAERTGGSVSTLTIQRTQQEDSAVYLCASSLGLAGGSGTYEQYFGPGTRLTVT.

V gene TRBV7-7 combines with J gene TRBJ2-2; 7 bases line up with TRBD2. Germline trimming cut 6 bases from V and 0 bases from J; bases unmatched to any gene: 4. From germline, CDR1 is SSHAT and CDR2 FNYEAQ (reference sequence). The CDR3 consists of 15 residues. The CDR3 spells CASRLAPANTGELFF. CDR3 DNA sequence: TGTGCCAGCAGACTAGCGCCCGCGAACACCGGGGAGCTGTTTTTT.

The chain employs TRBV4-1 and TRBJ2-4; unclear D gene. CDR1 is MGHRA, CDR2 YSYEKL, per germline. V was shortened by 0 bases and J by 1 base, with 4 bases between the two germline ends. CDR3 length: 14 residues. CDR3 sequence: CASSQDQAKNIQYF. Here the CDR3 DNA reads TGCGCCAGCAGCCAAGATCAGGCCAAAAACATTCAGTACTTC.

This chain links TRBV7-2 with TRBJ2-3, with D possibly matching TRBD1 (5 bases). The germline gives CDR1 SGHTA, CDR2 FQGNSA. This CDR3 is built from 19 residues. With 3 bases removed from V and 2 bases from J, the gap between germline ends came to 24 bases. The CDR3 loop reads CASSLGRSVGWANTDTQYF. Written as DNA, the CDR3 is TGTGCCAGCAGCTTGGGGCGAAGCGTGGGCTGGGCTAACACAGATACGCAGTATTTT.

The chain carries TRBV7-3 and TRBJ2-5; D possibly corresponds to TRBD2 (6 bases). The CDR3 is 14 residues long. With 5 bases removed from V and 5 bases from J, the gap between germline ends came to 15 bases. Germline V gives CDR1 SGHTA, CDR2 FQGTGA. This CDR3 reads CASSLGGGDETQYF. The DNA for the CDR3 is TGTGCCAGCAGCCTTGGCGGAGGGGATGAGACCCAGTACTTC. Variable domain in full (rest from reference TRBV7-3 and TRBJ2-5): GAGVSQTPSNKVTEKGKYVELRCDPISGHTALYWYRQSLGQGPEFLIYFQGTGAADDSGLPNDRFFAVRPEGSVSTLKIQRTERGDSAVYLCASSLGGGDETQYFGPGTRLLVL.

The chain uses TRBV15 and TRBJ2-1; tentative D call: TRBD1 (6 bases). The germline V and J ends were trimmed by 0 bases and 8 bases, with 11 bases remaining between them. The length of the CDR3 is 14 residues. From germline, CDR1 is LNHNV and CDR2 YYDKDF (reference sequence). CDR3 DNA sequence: TGTGCCACCAGCAGAGATAAACAGGGATATGAGCAGTTCTTC. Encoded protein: CATSRDKQGYEQFF.

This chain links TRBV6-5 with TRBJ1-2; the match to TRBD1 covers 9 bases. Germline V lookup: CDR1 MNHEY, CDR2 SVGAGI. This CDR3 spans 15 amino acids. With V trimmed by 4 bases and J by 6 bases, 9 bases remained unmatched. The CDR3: CASSFRTGAKDGYTF. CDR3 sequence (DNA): TGTGCCAGCAGTTTCCGGACAGGGGCAAAGGATGGCTACACCTTC.

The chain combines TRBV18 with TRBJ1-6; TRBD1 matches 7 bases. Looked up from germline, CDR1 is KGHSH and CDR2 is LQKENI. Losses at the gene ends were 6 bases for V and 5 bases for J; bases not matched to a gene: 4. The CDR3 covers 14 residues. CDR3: CASSRDSNNSPLHF. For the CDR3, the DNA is TGTGCCAGCTCCCGGGACAGTAATAATTCACCCCTCCACTTT.

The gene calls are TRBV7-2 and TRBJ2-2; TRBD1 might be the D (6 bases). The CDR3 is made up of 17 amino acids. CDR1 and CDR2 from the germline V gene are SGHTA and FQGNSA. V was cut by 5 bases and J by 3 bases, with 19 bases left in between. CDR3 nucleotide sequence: TGTGCCAGCAGCCATTTTTCCAGGGGACGGTACACCGGGGAGCTGTTTTTT. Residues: CASSHFSRGRYTGELFF.

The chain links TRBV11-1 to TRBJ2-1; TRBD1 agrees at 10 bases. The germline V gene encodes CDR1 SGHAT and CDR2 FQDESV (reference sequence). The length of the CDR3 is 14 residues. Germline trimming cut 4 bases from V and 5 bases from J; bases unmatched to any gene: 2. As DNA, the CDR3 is TGTGCCAGCAGCTGGGGGACAGGGGACAATGAGCAGTTCTTC. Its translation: CASSWGTGDNEQFF.